This note documents a single TCR beta chain sequence. These data are taken from a study of blood T cell repertoires in COVID-19. Generated by immunoSEQ multiplex PCR, the TCRdb table keeps only in-frame clones and is missing some. The sample carries 200,000 to 250,000 clones, approximately 86% recorded once. The germline V gene has CDR1 GTSNPN and CDR2 SVGIG (reference sequence). The V end lost 7 bases, the J end lost 2 bases, and 31 bases lay between the germline ends. The CDR3 totals 19 residues. Sequenced input: peripheral blood. The sequence was collected from a woman aged 25 to 39 who had recovered from COVID-19. The chain combines TRBV30 with TRBJ2-3, with a possible D match to TRBD2 (7 bases). The CDR3 nucleotides read TGTGCCTCCTCGGGGGAGAATAGTGACGGGGGGCACTACACAGATACGCAGTATTTT. Translating gives CASSGENSDGGHYTDTQYF.